This record concerns one TCR beta chain sequence. Its antigen is unknown. This sample was taken from a study of cytomegalovirus exposure and HLA in healthy donors. Findings and limits, study-wide: The authors later found TCR association rates varying by HLA locus, with DRB1 most and HLA-C fewest.

Germline-derived CDR1 and CDR2 are SEHNR and FQNEAQ (reference sequence). The CDR3 covers 19 residues. Between the trimmed V and J ends, which lost 7 bases and 3 bases, there was a span of 27 bases. PCR primers comprised 60 Vbeta and 13 Jbeta primers. Data came from immunoSEQ multiplex PCR; TCRdb stores just in-frame clones and leaves some out. The sample has approximately 150,000 clones, roughly 70% seen once. This sequence joins TRBV7-9 and TRBJ1-4; D unclear. The receptor was derived from a male donor in good health and CMV-seronegative. The specimen was PBMCs. The CDR3: CASIQSTPGSHTPNEKLFF. CDR3 coding DNA: TGTGCCAGCATCCAATCGACCCCGGGATCGCACACGCCTAATGAAAAACTGTTTTTT.